This T cell receptor (beta chain) was recorded in a study of cytomegalovirus exposure and HLA in healthy donors. Study-wide context: Of about 390 genotyped donors, around 86% grouped in the Caucasian-associated ancestry cluster.

Regarding this clone: What it recognizes is unknown.

Points from the study as a whole: TCR beta chains numbering under 200 were designated cytomegalovirus-associated. A classifier reportedly called cytomegalovirus status with high sensitivity and specificity. HLA-A and HLA-B allele assignments for most subjects were reportedly predicted accurately using TCR beta sequences.

V lost 7 bases to trimming and J lost 9 bases, with 10 bases between them. The CDR3 is 11 amino acids. Germline V lookup: CDR1 SNHLY, CDR2 FYNNEI. With 60 Vbeta and 13 Jbeta primers, the PCR was carried out. Assay used: immunoSEQ multiplex PCR; TCRdb lists only in-frame clones, some missing. The data show 250,000 to 350,000 clones, more than 55% seen once. This rearrangement joins TRBV2 to TRBJ2-1; the D gene is possibly TRBD2 (6 bases). The clonotype originates from a female donor in good health and CMV-seronegative. The specimen was PBMCs. In DNA form, the CDR3 reads TGTGCCAGCAAGGGACTGGTTGAGCAGTTCTTC. It yields the protein CASKGLVEQFF.